This TCR beta chain was profiled in a study of T cells in localized non-small cell lung cancer. General study findings and limits: Only one tumor region was sequenced, so heterogeneity remains possible. Peak T cell clonality was found in uninvolved adjacent lung, exceeding tumor. In the blood, greater T cell density corresponded to longer overall survival.

The sample holds one count of this clone. Its specificity is not known. Method: immunoSEQ multiplex PCR; TCRdb's copy keeps in-frame clones and lacks some. The data show approximately 150,000 clones, approximately 88% seen once. CDR3 length equals 12 residues. Germline V gives CDR1 MNHNY, CDR2 SVGAGI (reference sequence). The V end lost 5 bases, the J end lost 9 bases, and 14 bases lay between the germline ends. Specimen: peripheral blood, collected before any cancer treatment. The clonotype originates from a female donor aged 60 or older with stage I lung adenocarcinoma. This chain uses TRBV6-6 with TRBJ2-7, with D tentatively TRBD1 or TRBD2 (5 bases each). The CDR3 coding sequence is TGTGCCAGCAGTCGGGACCACGATGGGCAGTACTTC. Translation gives CASSRDHDGQYF.